Listed here are 23 T cell receptor beta chains from one sample, sequenced in a study of STAT5B mutations in CD4+ large granular lymphocyte leukemia. Sequencing was performed with immunoSEQ multiplex PCR; in TCRdb, only in-frame clones are kept and a portion is missing. The sample holds about 30,000 clones, around nine tenths seen once. The sequenced sample was CD4+ T cells from blood buffy coats. The source is a human donor in good health.

The V and J genes are TRBV9 and TRBJ2-7; a possible D gene is TRBD2 (5 bases). Deletions cut 2 bases from V and 2 bases from J, with 11 bases between. The CDR3 loop spans 14 amino acids. The germline V gene encodes CDR1 SGDLS and CDR2 YYNGEE. The CDR3 coding sequence is TGTGCCAGCAGCGTGGGAGTAGACACCTACGAGCAGTACTTC. It translates to CASSVGVDTYEQYF. Looking up the rest from reference TRBV9 and TRBJ2-7 gives the full variable domain: DSGVTQTPKHLITATGQRVTLRCSPRSGDLSVYWYQQSLDQGLQFLIQYYNGEERAKGNILERFSAQQFPDLHSELNLSSLELGDSALYFCASSVGVDTYEQYFGPGTRLTVT.

The CDR3 DNA is TGTGCCAGCAGCGAACCCCGGGAGACCCAGTACTTC. It codes for CASSEPRETQYF. This chain links TRBV6-1 with TRBJ2-5; D remains unclear. CDR3 length equals 12 residues. Germline values: CDR1 MNHNS, CDR2 SASEGT. Trimming shortened V by 6 bases and J by 5 bases, and 10 bases separated the two germline ends.

Details on this clone: Other DNA sequences in this specimen translate into the identical CDR3. V and J are TRBV19 and TRBJ2-1; D not resolved. Looked up from germline, CDR1 is LNHDA and CDR2 is SQIVND (reference sequence). This CDR3 has 13 residues. V was trimmed by 4 bases and J by 6 bases, leaving 10 bases between them. CDR3 bases: TGTGCCAGTAGTACGTTGCAGGCCAATGAGCAGTTCTTC. As protein: CASSTLQANEQFF.

The rearrangement uses TRBV28 and TRBJ2-7, with TRBD1 identical over 10 bases. CDR3 size: 16 residues. Per germline, CDR1 MDHEN and CDR2 SYDVKM. The V and J ends lost 5 bases and 2 bases, in that order; junction bases with no gene match: 9. The chain's CDR3 is CASSTPLGQGTYEQYF. In nucleotides, the CDR3 is TGTGCCAGCAGTACGCCTTTGGGACAGGGGACCTACGAGCAGTACTTC.

V and J are TRBV6-5 and TRBJ1-5; TRBD1 aligns across 8 bases. Germline CDR1 reads MNHEY; CDR2 reads SVGAGI. V lost 0 bases to trimming and J lost 7 bases; unmatched junction nucleotides: 5. The CDR3 is 15 residues long. CDR3 nucleotides: TGTGCCAGCAGTTACTCACAGGGGGGAGGGCAGCCCCAGCATTTT. Translated, it gives CASSYSQGGGQPQHF.

The chain recombines TRBV4-3 with TRBJ2-3; 8 bases agree with TRBD1. The V gene end was trimmed by 1 base and the J gene end by 4 bases; junction bases not matched to a gene: 7. Germline loops: CDR1 LGHNA, CDR2 YSLEER. This CDR3 comprises 16 residues. For the CDR3, the DNA is TGCGCCAGCAGCCAAGCCTGGACAGGGTGGGCAGATACGCAGTATTTT. Its protein product is CASSQAWTGWADTQYF.

The J gene is TRBJ2-3, the V gene TRBV5-6; D is possibly TRBD2 (5 bases). V was clipped by 5 bases and J by 6 bases, with 16 bases between them. This CDR3 contains 14 residues. Germline CDR1 SGHDT, CDR2 YYEEEE. CDR3 DNA: TGTGCCAGCAGTCGCCAACTAGGGTGGGATACGCAGTATTTT. Translating it yields CASSRQLGWDTQYF.

This chain uses TRBV9 with TRBJ1-3; maybe TRBD1 (5 bases). Trimming removed 6 bases at V and 1 base at J, with 5 bases between. The germline CDR1 and CDR2 sequences are SGDLS and YYNGEE. The CDR3 length is 12 residues. CDR3 in DNA: TGTGCCAGCAAGGGGTCTGGAAACACCATATATTTT. The encoded protein is CASKGSGNTIYF.

This chain uses TRBV2 with TRBJ2-7; 14 nucleotides align to TRBD2. This CDR3 is built from 16 residues. The V segment lost 2 bases and the J segment 4 bases; nucleotides outside the gene matches: 4. The germline CDR1 and CDR2 sequences are SNHLY and FYNNEI. The chain's CDR3 is CASSERGLAGAYEQYF. The CDR3, as DNA: TGTGCCAGCAGTGAACGGGGACTAGCGGGGGCATACGAGCAGTACTTC.

The chain carries TRBV6-6 and TRBJ1-2, with 8 bases lining up with TRBD1. V trimming: 10 bases; J trimming: 1 base; junction bases outside the gene matches: 11. The CDR3 has 15 amino acids. In germline, CDR1 is MNHNY, CDR2 SVGAGI (reference sequence). CDR3 in amino acids: CAIRNIQGVNYGYTF. The CDR3 DNA sequence: TGTGCCATCCGCAACATACAGGGGGTTAACTATGGCTACACCTTC.

The rearrangement uses TRBV28 and TRBJ1-4; 10 bases match TRBD1. Per germline, CDR1 MDHEN and CDR2 SYDVKM. This CDR3 contains 15 residues. With V trimmed by 10 bases and J by 6 bases, 11 bases remained unmatched. The CDR3 sequence: CATAGPGTGDEKLFF. The CDR3 DNA sequence: TGTGCCACCGCCGGACCCGGGACAGGGGATGAAAAACTGTTTTTT.

V and J are TRBV29-1 and TRBJ1-1; no reliable D call. With 6 bases removed from V and 0 bases from J, the gap between germline ends came to 8 bases. Germline V gives CDR1 SQVTM, CDR2 ANQGSEA. This CDR3 spans 12 amino acids. The CDR3 nucleotides are TGCAGCGTGGAGAAAATGAACACTGAAGCTTTCTTT. Residues: CSVEKMNTEAFF.

The V and J genes are TRBV20-1 and TRBJ1-4, with D unclear. Trimming took 5 bases from V and 8 from J, leaving 9 bases between them. The germline gives CDR1 DFQATT, CDR2 SNEGSKA (reference sequence). The CDR3 sequence is 11 residues long. The CDR3 DNA reads as TGCAGTGCTCCAACGGGCGAAAAACTGTTTTTT. This codes for CSAPTGEKLFF.

The rearrangement joins TRBV11-2 to TRBJ1-1; no clear D. Germline loops: CDR1 SGHAT, CDR2 FQNNGV. V was pared by 2 bases and J by 3 bases, with 7 bases between. The CDR3 consists of 13 residues. CDR3 residues: CASSLLGDTEAFF. The DNA for the CDR3 is TGTGCCAGCAGCTTACTAGGAGACACTGAAGCTTTCTTT.

The gene calls are TRBV11-1 and TRBJ2-3, with D perhaps given as TRBD1 or TRBD2 (5 bases each). Germline V gives CDR1 SGHAT, CDR2 FQDESV (reference sequence). There are 14 residues in the CDR3. Trimming removed 4 bases from V and 6 bases from J, with 14 bases in between. The DNA of the CDR3 is TGTGCCAGCAGCTCGCCAGGGAGCCTGGATACGCAGTATTTT. It translates to CASSSPGSLDTQYF. Full variable domain (missing parts from reference TRBV11-1 and TRBJ2-3): EAEVAQSPRYKITEKSQAVAFWCDPISGHATLYWYRQILGQGPELLVQFQDESVVDDSQLPKDRFSAERLKGVDSTLKIQPAELGDSAMYLCASSSPGSLDTQYFGPGTRLTVL.

As concerns this clone: At one of its ends the junction is not consistent with the germline gene, which may arise from a read error. This sequence joins TRBV7-2 and TRBJ1-2; perhaps TRBD1 as D (6 bases). Germline V gene lookup returns CDR1 SGHTA and CDR2 FQGNSA. This CDR3 comprises 15 residues. Here the CDR3 DNA reads TGTGCCAGCAGCTCGGCCCTCCGGGACACCAAGTTTATAGCCTTC. Translating it yields CASSSALRDTKFIAF.

This clone was recorded once. The genes are TRBV11-2 and TRBJ2-2; no definite D call. CDR1 is SGHAT, CDR2 FQNNGV, per germline. The CDR3 extends over 15 amino acids. The ends were cut back, 1 base at V and 4 bases at J, with 10 bases in the middle. This chain's CDR3 is CASSLGGPFTGELFF. The CDR3 DNA sequence: TGTGCCAGCAGCTTAGGTGGACCCTTCACCGGGGAGCTGTTTTTT.

This chain links TRBV7-2 with TRBJ2-3; no firm D call. Trimming shortened V by 4 bases and J by 2 bases, and 4 bases separated the two germline ends. The CDR3 runs 12 residues. Germline values: CDR1 SGHTA, CDR2 FQGNSA. The CDR3 loop is CASSSNTDTQYF. CDR3 bases: TGTGCCAGCAGCTCCAACACAGATACGCAGTATTTT.

This clone was observed once. The chain links TRBV6-1 to TRBJ2-5, with D tentatively TRBD1 (6 bases). V was pared by 1 base and J by 7 bases, with 13 bases between. The CDR3 is made up of 14 amino acids. Germline V lookup: CDR1 MNHNS, CDR2 SASEGT. The CDR3 loop is CASSEEGVTGTQYF. The CDR3 bases are TGTGCCAGCAGTGAAGAGGGGGTAACTGGGACCCAGTACTTC.

The gene calls are TRBV4-3 and TRBJ1-5; D possibly corresponds to TRBD1 (6 bases). The CDR3 has 16 residues. The germline CDR1 and CDR2 sequences are LGHNA and YSLEER. Trimming shortened V by 0 bases and J by 5 bases, and 14 bases separated the two germline ends. CDR3 coding DNA: TGCGCCAGCAGCCAAGATGCACAGGGAGGTGATCAGCCCCAGCATTTT. Protein product: CASSQDAQGGDQPQHF.

V gene TRBV2 combines with J gene TRBJ1-6; 11 nucleotides match TRBD1. With 7 bases clipped from V and 7 bases from J, the junction kept 3 bases outside the gene matches. CDR1 and CDR2 (germline): SNHLY, FYNNEI. The CDR3 runs 14 residues. The CDR3 sequence: CASTRDRGNSPLHF. The CDR3 DNA reads as TGTGCCAGCACCCGGGACAGGGGGAATTCACCCCTCCACTTT.

This chain connects TRBV9 to TRBJ2-1, with 8 bases aligning to TRBD2. Per germline, CDR1 SGDLS and CDR2 YYNGEE. The CDR3 covers 16 residues. J was trimmed by 0 bases and V by 3 bases; bases with no gene match: 5. The CDR3 coding sequence is TGTGCCAGCAGCGCTAGGACTAGCCTCTCCTACAATGAGCAGTTCTTC. Amino acids: CASSARTSLSYNEQFF.

The chain employs TRBV6-1 and TRBJ2-5; 13 bases map to TRBD2. J lost 5 bases, V lost 5 bases, and 8 bases had no gene match. This CDR3 region has 16 residues. Germline CDR1 is MNHNS and CDR2 is SASEGT. The CDR3 reads CASSQGLAGAKETQYF. CDR3 coding DNA: TGTGCCAGCAGTCAAGGACTAGCGGGAGCGAAGGAGACCCAGTACTTC.